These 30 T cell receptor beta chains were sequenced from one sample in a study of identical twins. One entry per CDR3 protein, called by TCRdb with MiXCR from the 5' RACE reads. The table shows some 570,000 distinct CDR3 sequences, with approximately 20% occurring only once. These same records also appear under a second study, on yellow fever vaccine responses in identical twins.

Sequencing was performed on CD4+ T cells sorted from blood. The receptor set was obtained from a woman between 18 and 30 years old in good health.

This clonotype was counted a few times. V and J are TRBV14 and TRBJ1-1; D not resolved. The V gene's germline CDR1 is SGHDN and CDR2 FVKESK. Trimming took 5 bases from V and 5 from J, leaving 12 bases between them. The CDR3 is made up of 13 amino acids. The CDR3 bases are TGTGCCAGCAGCAACTCCCCCTGGACTGAAGCTTTCTTT. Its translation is CASSNSPWTEAFF. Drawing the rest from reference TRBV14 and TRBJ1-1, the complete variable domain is EAGVTQFPSHSVIEKGQTVTLRCDPISGHDNLYWYRRVMGKEIKFLLHFVKESKQDESGMPNNRFLAERTGGTYSTLKVQPAELEDSGVYFCASSNSPWTEAFFGQGTRLTVV.

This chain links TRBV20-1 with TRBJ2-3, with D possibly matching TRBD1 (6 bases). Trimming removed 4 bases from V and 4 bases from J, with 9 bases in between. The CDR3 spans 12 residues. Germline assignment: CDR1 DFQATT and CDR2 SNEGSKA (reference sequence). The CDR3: CSAIEGADTQYF. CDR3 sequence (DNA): TGCAGTGCTATTGAGGGGGCAGATACGCAGTATTTT.

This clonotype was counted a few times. CDR3: CASTLGNEAFF. The CDR3 DNA sequence: TGTGCCAGCACCCTCGGGAATGAAGCTTTCTTT. The chain uses TRBV12-3 or TRBV12-4 and TRBJ1-1; D gene ambiguous. This CDR3 contains 11 residues. The V end lost 7 bases, the J end lost 7 bases, and 10 bases lay between the germline ends.

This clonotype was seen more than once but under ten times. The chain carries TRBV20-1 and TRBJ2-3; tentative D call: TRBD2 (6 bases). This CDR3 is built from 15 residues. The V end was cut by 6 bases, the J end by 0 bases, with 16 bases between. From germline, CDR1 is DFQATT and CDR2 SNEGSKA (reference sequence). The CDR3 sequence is CSATLATTSTDTQYF. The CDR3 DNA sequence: TGCAGTGCCACCCTAGCGACTACTAGCACAGATACGCAGTATTTT.

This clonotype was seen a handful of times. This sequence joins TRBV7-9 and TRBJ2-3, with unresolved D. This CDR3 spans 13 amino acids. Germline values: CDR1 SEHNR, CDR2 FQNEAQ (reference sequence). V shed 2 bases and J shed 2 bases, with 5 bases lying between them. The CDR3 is CASSLTDTDTQYF. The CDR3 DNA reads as TGTGCCAGCAGCTTAACAGACACAGATACGCAGTATTTT.

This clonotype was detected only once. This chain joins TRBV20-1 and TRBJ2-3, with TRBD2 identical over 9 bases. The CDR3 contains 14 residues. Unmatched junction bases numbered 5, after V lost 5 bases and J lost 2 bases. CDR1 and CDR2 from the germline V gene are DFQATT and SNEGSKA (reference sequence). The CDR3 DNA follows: TGCAGTGCTCAGCGGGGGGTCTTCACAGATACGCAGTATTTT. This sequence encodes CSAQRGVFTDTQYF.

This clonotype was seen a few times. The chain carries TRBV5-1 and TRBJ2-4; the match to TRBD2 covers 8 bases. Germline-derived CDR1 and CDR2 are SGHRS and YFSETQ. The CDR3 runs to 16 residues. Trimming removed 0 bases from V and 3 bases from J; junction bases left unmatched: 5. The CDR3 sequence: CASSLDGGAGKNIQYF. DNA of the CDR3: TGCGCCAGCAGCTTGGACGGGGGGGCCGGCAAAAACATTCAGTACTTC.

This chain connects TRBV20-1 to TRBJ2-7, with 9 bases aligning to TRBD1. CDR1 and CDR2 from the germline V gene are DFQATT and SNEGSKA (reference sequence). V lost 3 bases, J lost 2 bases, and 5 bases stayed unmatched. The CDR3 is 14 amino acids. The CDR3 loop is CSASTGTGTYEQYF. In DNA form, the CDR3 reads TGCAGTGCTAGCACCGGGACAGGGACCTACGAGCAGTACTTC.

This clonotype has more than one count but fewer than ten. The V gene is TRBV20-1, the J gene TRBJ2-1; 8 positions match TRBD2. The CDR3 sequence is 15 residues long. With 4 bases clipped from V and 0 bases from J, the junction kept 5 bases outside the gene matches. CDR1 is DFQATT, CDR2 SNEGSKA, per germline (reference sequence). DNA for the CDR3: TGCAGTGCTAAGACTAGCGCAAGCTCCTACAATGAGCAGTTCTTC. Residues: CSAKTSASSYNEQFF.

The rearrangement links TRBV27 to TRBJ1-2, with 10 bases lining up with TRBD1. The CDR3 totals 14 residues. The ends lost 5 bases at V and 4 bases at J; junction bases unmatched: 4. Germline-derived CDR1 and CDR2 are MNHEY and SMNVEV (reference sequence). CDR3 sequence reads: CASSQTGGAYGYTF. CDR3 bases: TGTGCCAGCAGTCAGACAGGGGGCGCCTATGGCTACACCTTC.

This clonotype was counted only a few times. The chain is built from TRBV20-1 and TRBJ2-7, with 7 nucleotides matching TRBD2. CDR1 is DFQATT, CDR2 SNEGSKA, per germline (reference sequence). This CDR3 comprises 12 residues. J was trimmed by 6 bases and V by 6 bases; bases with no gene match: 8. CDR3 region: CSASEGLSEQYF. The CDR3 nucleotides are TGCAGTGCCTCCGAGGGACTAAGCGAGCAGTACTTC.

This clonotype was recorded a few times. The DNA for the CDR3 is TGCGCCAGCAGCTTGGGGGGGGGCTGGGTCACAGATACGCAGTATTTT. Protein sequence: CASSLGGGWVTDTQYF. The chain combines TRBV5-1 with TRBJ2-3; D may be TRBD2 (7 bases). With 0 bases removed from V and 2 bases from J, the gap between germline ends came to 13 bases. The V gene's germline CDR1 is SGHRS and CDR2 YFSETQ. This CDR3 comprises 16 residues.

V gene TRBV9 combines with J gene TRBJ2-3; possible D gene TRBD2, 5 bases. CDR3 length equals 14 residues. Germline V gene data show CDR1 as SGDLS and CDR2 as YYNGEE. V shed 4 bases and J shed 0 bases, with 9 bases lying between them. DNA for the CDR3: TGTGCCAGCAGCCGGGAATTTAGCACAGATACGCAGTATTTT. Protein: CASSREFSTDTQYF.

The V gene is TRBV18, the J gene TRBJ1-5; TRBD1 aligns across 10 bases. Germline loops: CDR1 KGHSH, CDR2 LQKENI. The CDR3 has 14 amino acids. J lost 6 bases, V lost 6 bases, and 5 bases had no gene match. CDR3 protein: CASSPDRGPQPQHF. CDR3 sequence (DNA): TGTGCCAGCTCTCCTGACAGGGGGCCTCAGCCCCAGCATTTT.

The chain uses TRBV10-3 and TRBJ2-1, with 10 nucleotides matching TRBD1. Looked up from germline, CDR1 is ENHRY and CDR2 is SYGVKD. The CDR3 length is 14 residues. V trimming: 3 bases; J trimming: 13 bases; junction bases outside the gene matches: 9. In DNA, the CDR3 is TGTGCCATCAGTGATCCTGACAGGGGGCGTTCCCAGTTCTTC. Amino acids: CAISDPDRGRSQFF.

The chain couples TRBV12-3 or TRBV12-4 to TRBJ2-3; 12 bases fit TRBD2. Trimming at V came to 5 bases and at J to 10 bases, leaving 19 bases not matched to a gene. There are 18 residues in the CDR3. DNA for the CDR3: TGTGCCAGCAGTCCCCTAGCGGGAGGGCCCCTAAGACGGGATGCGCAGTATTTT. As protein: CASSPLAGGPLRRDAQYF.

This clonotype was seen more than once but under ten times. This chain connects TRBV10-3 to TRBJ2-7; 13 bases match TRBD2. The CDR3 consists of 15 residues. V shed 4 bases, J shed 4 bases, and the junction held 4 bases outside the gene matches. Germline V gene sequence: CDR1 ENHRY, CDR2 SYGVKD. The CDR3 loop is CAISGGTSGTYEQYF. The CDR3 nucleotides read TGTGCCATCAGTGGGGGGACTAGCGGGACTTACGAGCAGTACTTC.

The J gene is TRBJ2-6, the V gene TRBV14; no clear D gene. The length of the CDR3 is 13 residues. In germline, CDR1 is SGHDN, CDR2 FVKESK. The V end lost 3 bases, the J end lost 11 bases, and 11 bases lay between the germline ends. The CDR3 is CASSQIDKDVLTF. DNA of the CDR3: TGTGCCAGCAGCCAGATAGACAAGGACGTCCTGACTTTC. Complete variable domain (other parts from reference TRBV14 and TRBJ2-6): EAGVTQFPSHSVIEKGQTVTLRCDPISGHDNLYWYRRVMGKEIKFLLHFVKESKQDESGMPNNRFLAERTGGTYSTLKVQPAELEDSGVYFCASSQIDKDVLTFGAGSRLTVL.

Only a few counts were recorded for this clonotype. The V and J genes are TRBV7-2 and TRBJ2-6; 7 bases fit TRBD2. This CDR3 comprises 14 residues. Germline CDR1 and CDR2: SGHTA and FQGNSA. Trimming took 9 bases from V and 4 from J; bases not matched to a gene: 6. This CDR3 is CASKGGPGANVLTF. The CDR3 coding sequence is TGTGCCAGTAAGGGAGGGCCCGGGGCCAACGTCCTGACTTTC.

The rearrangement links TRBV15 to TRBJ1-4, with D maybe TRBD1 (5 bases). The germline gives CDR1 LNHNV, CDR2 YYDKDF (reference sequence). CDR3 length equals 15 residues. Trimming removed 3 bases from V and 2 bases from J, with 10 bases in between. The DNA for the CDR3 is TGTGCCACCAGCAGTGAGGGGCGGACTAATGAAAAACTGTTTTTT. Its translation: CATSSEGRTNEKLFF.

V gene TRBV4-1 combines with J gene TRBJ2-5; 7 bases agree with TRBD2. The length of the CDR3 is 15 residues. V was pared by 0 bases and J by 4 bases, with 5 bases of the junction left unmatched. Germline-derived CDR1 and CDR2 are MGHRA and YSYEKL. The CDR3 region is CASSQDRSGGETQYF. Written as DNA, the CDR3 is TGCGCCAGCAGCCAAGATCGTTCGGGGGGAGAGACCCAGTACTTC.

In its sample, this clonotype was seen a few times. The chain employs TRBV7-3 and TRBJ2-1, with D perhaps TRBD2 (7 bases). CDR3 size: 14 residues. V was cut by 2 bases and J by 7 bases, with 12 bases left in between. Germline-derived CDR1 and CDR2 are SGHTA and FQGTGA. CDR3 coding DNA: TGTGCCAGCAGCTTAGCGGGGGCGCTAAATGAGCAGTTCTTC. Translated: CASSLAGALNEQFF. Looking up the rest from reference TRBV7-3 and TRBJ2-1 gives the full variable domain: GAGVSQTPSNKVTEKGKYVELRCDPISGHTALYWYRQSLGQGPEFLIYFQGTGAADDSGLPNDRFFAVRPEGSVSTLKIQRTERGDSAVYLCASSLAGALNEQFFGPGTRLTVL.

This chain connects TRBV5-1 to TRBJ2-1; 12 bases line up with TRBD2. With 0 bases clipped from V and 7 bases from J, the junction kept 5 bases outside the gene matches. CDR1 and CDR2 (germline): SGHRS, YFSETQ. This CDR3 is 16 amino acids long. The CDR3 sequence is CASSLALAGGMNEQFF. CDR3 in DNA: TGCGCCAGCAGCTTGGCCCTAGCGGGAGGGATGAATGAGCAGTTCTTC.

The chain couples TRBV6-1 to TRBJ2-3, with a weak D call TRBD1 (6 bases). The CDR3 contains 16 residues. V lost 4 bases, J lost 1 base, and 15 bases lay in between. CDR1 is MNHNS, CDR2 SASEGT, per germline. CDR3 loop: CASSAYREMGTDTQYF. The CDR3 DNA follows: TGTGCCAGCAGTGCATACAGGGAGATGGGCACAGATACGCAGTATTTT.

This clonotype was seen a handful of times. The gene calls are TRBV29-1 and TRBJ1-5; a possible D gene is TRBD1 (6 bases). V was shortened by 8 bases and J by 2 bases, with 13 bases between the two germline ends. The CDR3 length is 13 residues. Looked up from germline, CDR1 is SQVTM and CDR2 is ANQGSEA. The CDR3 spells CSFGEGGNQPQHF. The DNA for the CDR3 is TGCAGCTTCGGGGAGGGGGGCAATCAGCCCCAGCATTTT.

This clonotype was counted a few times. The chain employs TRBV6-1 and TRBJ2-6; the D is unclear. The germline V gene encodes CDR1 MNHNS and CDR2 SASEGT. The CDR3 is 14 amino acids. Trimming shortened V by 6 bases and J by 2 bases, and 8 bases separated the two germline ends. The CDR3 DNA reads TGTGCCAGCAGCGCCGACACTGGGGCCAACGTCCTGACTTTC. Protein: CASSADTGANVLTF.

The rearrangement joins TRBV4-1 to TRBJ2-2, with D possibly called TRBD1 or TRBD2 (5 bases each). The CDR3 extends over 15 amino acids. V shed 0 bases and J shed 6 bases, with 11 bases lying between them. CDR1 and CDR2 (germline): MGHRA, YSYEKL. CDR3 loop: CASSQEVEGSGELFF. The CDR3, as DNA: TGCGCCAGCAGCCAAGAAGTTGAGGGGTCCGGGGAGCTGTTTTTT.

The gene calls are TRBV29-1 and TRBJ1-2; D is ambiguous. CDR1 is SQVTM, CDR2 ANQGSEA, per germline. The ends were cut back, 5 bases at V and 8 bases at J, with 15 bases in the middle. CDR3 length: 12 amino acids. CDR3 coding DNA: TGCAGCGTTACACGAGCGGGAGAGGGCTACACCTTC. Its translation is CSVTRAGEGYTF.

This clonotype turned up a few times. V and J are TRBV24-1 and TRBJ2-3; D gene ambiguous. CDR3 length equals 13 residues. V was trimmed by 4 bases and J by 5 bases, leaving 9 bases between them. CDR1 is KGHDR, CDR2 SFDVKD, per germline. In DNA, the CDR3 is TGTGCCACCAGTGAGCCGACACAAGATACGCAGTATTTT. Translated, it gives CATSEPTQDTQYF.

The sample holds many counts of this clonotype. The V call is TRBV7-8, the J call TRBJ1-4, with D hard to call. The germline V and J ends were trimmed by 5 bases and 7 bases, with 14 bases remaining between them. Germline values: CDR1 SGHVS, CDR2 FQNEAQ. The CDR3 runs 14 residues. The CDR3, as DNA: TGTGCCAGCAGCGTGCAACACGCTAGTGAAAAACTGTTTTTT. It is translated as CASSVQHASEKLFF.